Listed here are 9 T cell receptor beta chains from one sample, sequenced in a study of early T cells in non-severe SARS-CoV-2 infection. In TCRdb, the 5' RACE reads were re-called with MiXCR into one record per CDR3 protein. In the table there are around 30,000 distinct CDR3 sequences, about 5.7% of which are singletons. Sequencing used whole blood. All receptors derive from an adult who was a healthcare worker with PCR-confirmed SARS-CoV-2 infection or an uninfected control (not recorded which).

The chain recombines TRBV7-2 with TRBJ2-4, with D perhaps being TRBD1 or TRBD2 (6 bases each). This CDR3 is built from 17 residues. Germline V CDR1 and CDR2: SGHTA, FQGNSA. Trimming took off 1 base at V and 4 bases at J, with 17 bases between the two ends. The CDR3 bases are TGTGCCAGCAGCTTAGGAGACGGGGGCACCAAAAAAAACATTCAGTACTTC. Translation: CASSLGDGGTKKNIQYF.

The chain employs TRBV18 and TRBJ2-7; perhaps D is TRBD1 or TRBD2 (5 bases each). CDR3 size: 14 residues. V lost 3 bases and J lost 2, with 11 bases in between. Germline CDR1 is KGHSH and CDR2 is LQKENI. The DNA for the CDR3 is TGTGCCAGCTCACCCCCCAGGGAGCCCTACGAGCAGTACTTC. As protein: CASSPPREPYEQYF.

This clonotype occurred many times. The rearrangement links TRBV20-1 to TRBJ2-7, with a tentative D call TRBD1 (6 bases). V was shortened by 7 bases and J by 0 bases, with 10 bases between the two germline ends. The CDR3 is 12 amino acids. Germline V CDR1 and CDR2: DFQATT, SNEGSKA (reference sequence). DNA of the CDR3: TGCAGTGTAACAGGGTTCTCCTACGAGCAGTACTTC. It translates to CSVTGFSYEQYF.

V and J are TRBV5-4 and TRBJ2-5; D possibly uses TRBD1 or TRBD2 (5 bases each). V lost 4 bases and J lost 2, with 24 bases in between. Germline V gives CDR1 SGHNT, CDR2 YYREEE (reference sequence). CDR3 size: 18 residues. CDR3 nucleotide sequence: TGTGCCAGCAGCCCCTTTATTAGGTCCCGGGACGGACAAGAGACCCAGTACTTC. Encoded protein: CASSPFIRSRDGQETQYF.

This clonotype was seen many times. The chain employs TRBV2 and TRBJ2-1; 9 nucleotides line up with TRBD2. Unmatched junction bases numbered 6, after V lost 3 bases and J lost 9 bases. Per the germline V gene, CDR1 is SNHLY and CDR2 is FYNNEI. This CDR3 is built from 14 residues. Written as DNA, the CDR3 is TGTGCCAGCAGTGACAGGGCGGGAGGGTTTGAGCAGTTCTTC. This translates into CASSDRAGGFEQFF.

In this sample, this clonotype turned up many times. The chain couples TRBV11-2 to TRBJ2-3; D possibly matches TRBD1 or TRBD2 (5 bases each). Germline CDR1 SGHAT, CDR2 FQNNGV. V lost 1 base, J lost 4 bases, and 12 bases lay in between. The CDR3 is 15 amino acids. Here the CDR3 DNA reads TGTGCCAGCAGCTTAGCTAGGGACGGGGCAGATACGCAGTATTTT. This encodes CASSLARDGADTQYF.

This clonotype was found many times. The V call is TRBV20-1, the J call TRBJ2-1; a weak D match, TRBD2 (6 bases). CDR1 is DFQATT and CDR2 is SNEGSKA in the germline V gene (reference sequence). CDR3 length equals 14 residues. Trimming left V 8 bases short and J 0 bases short, with 14 bases between. The CDR3 spells CSTSGLSSYNEQFF. Written as DNA, the CDR3 is TGCAGTACAAGCGGGCTAAGCTCCTACAATGAGCAGTTCTTC.

Ten or more counts support this clonotype. V and J are TRBV10-3 and TRBJ2-3; 8 bases agree with TRBD1. Per the germline V gene, CDR1 is ENHRY and CDR2 is SYGVKD. V shed 9 bases, J shed 1 base, and the junction held 0 bases outside the gene matches. CDR3 length: 12 residues. Here the CDR3 DNA reads TGTGCCATACAGGGGGGCACAGATACGCAGTATTTT. It codes for CAIQGGTDTQYF.

In its sample, this clonotype was seen many times. The chain employs TRBV11-2 and TRBJ1-2; 11 nucleotides line up with TRBD1. V gave up 8 bases and J gave up 4 bases; unmatched junction bases: 6. Germline CDR1 and CDR2: SGHAT and FQNNGV. The CDR3 runs 14 residues. CDR3 residues: CASQWGQGGYGYTF. In DNA, the CDR3 is TGTGCCAGCCAGTGGGGACAGGGGGGCTATGGCTACACCTTC.